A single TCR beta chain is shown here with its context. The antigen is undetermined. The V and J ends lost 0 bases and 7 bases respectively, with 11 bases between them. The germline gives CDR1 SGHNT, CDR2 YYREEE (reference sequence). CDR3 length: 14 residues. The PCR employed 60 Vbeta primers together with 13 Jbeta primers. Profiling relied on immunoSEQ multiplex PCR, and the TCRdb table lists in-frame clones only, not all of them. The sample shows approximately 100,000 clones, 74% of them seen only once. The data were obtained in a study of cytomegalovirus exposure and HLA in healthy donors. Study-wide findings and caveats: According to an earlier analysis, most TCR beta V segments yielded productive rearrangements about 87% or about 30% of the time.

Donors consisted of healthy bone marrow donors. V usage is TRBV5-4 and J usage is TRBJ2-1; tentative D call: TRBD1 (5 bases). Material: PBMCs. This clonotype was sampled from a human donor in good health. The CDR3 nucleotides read TGTGCCAGCAGCTTGGGGCAGGGAAGGAATGAGCAGTTCTTC. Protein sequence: CASSLGQGRNEQFF.